This T cell receptor (beta chain) is drawn from a study of cytomegalovirus exposure and HLA in healthy donors. Here immunoSEQ multiplex PCR was the method, and the copy in TCRdb shows in-frame clones only, minus some. The sample holds 200,000 to 250,000 clones, 75% to 95% seen once. The CDR3 covers 15 residues. CDR1 is SGHRS, CDR2 YFSETQ, per germline. The germline V and J ends were trimmed by 4 bases and 3 bases, with 16 bases remaining between them. On this clone itself: Its antigen is unidentified.

Study-level points and caveats: Reportedly, cytomegalovirus status was diagnosed with high sensitivity and specificity.

This TCR derives from a woman under 30 in good health and CMV-seronegative. The rearrangement links TRBV5-1 to TRBJ1-1, with D possibly being TRBD1 (6 bases). Sequenced input: PBMCs. The chain's CDR3 is CASSLEGDWYTEAFF. In DNA, the CDR3 is TGCGCCAGCAGCCTTGAGGGGGATTGGTACACTGAAGCTTTCTTT.